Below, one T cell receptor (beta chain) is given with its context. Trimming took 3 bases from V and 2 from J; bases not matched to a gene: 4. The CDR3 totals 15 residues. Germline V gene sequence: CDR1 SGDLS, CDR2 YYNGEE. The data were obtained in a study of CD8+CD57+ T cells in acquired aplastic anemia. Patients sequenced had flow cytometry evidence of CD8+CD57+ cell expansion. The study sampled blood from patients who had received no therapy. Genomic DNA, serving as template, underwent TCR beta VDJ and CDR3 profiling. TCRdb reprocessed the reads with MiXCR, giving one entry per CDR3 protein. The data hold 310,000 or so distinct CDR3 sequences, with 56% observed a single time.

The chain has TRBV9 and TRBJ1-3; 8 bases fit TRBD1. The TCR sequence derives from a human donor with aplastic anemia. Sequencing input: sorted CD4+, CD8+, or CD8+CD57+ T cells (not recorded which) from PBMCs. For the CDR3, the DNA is TGTGCCAGCAGCGGCATGACAGGGGCTGGAAACACCATATATTTT. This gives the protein CASSGMTGAGNTIYF.